The present entry profiles one T cell receptor (beta chain) with its context. These data belong to a study of CD8 T cells in Susac syndrome. The V gene lost 5 bases and the J gene lost 5 bases, with 15 bases spanning the gap. This CDR3 comprises 14 residues. From germline, CDR1 is LGHDT and CDR2 YNNKEL (reference sequence). RNA totalling roughly 0.5 to 1 ug underwent reverse transcription with random hexamers. In TCRdb, the immunoSEQ multiplex PCR reads were re-called with MiXCR into one record per CDR3 protein. Of about 180,000 distinct CDR3 sequences detected, roughly 95% appear once; the ten largest clones hold around 0.12%.

V and J are TRBV3-1 and TRBJ1-1; perhaps TRBD1 as D (6 bases). The TCR sequence derives from a human donor with Susac syndrome. The sample taken for sequencing was CD4+ T cells from PBMCs. The CDR3 loop is CASSSQGGGTEAFF. The CDR3 DNA sequence: TGTGCCAGCAGCTCACAGGGCGGAGGGACTGAAGCTTTCTTT.